This T cell receptor (beta chain) was obtained from a study of T-cell memory formation after mild COVID-19. Study-level findings and limits: Day 15 to 85 contractors were CD4/CD8 balanced; later expanders leaned CD4+.

V was shortened by 1 base and J by 7 bases, with 10 bases between the two germline ends. This CDR3 comprises 14 residues. The germline CDR1 and CDR2 sequences are LGHNA and YNFKEQ. Remarks on this clonotype: What it binds is not known.

In TCRdb, the 5' RACE reads were re-called with MiXCR into one record per CDR3 protein. The sample has about 340,000 distinct CDR3 sequences; about a sixth are singletons. The J gene is TRBJ1-4, the V gene TRBV4-2, with D possibly being TRBD1 (5 bases). The sequence was obtained from a man aged 18-30 years who had mild COVID-19 (a few samples of this study predate the infection). Cell type and time point are not known. The specimen was PBMCs or a T cell subset sorted from them (not recorded which). The CDR3 reads CASSQGQGSEKLFF. The CDR3 DNA is TGTGCCAGCAGCCAAGGGCAGGGAAGTGAAAAACTGTTTTTT.